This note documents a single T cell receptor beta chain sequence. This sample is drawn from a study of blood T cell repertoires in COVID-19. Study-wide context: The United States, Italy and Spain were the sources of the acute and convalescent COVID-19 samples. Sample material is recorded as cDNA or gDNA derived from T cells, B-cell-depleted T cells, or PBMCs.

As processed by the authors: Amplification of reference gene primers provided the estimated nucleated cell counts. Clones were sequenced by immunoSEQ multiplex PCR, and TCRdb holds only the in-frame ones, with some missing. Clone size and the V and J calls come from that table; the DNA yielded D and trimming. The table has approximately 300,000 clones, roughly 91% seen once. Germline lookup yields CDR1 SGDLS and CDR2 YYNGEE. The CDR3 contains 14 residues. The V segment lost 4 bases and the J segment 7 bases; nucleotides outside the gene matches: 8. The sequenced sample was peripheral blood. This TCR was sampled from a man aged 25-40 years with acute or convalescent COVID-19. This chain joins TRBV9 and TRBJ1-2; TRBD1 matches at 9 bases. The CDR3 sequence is CASSRLLTGGGYTF. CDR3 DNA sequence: TGTGCCAGCAGCCGCCTTTTGACAGGGGGTGGCTACACCTTC.